These 9 T cell receptor beta chains were sequenced from one sample in a study of PD-L1 blockade in urothelial cancer. Time point here: peripheral blood 6 weeks after treatment start. Repertoires were generated with immunoSEQ multiplex PCR, while TCRdb's copy carries only in-frame clones and drops some. In the table there are 120,000 or so clones, roughly 88% of which are singletons. Sequencing used PBMCs, obtained around atezolizumab (anti-PD-L1) treatment. Source of these receptors: a man aged 50 to 60 with urothelial cancer.

This clone was found once. This chain connects TRBV11-1 to TRBJ1-1, with TRBD1 matching over 8 bases. Germline CDR1 is SGHAT and CDR2 is FQDESV (reference sequence). V was pared by 5 bases and J by 5 bases, with 10 bases of the junction left unmatched. This CDR3 is built from 15 residues. The CDR3 DNA reads as TGTGCCAGCAGCGCCATCGGACAGGGCTGGACTGAAGCTTTCTTT. This codes for CASSAIGQGWTEAFF.

As regards this clone: Germline is not matched at one junction end, which may reflect a read error. The rearrangement links TRBV7-2 to TRBJ2-7; 12 bases are shared with TRBD2. The CDR3 is 15 residues long. The germline gives CDR1 SGHTA, CDR2 FQGNSA. CDR3 sequence (DNA): TGTGCCAGCAGCCTAGCGGGAGGGGAGCAATACGAGCAGTACTTC. It is translated as CASSLAGGEQYEQYF.

The V gene is TRBV28, the J gene TRBJ2-7, with 7 bases matching TRBD1. Germline-derived CDR1 and CDR2 are MDHEN and SYDVKM. The junction had 13 bases not matched to a gene; V was cut back by 3 bases and J by 5 bases. This CDR3 is built from 16 residues. Here the CDR3 DNA reads TGTGCCAGCAGTTTTTCCTCTGAGACAGGGCTAGACGAGCAGTACTTC. Its translation is CASSFSSETGLDEQYF.

The V and J genes are TRBV30 and TRBJ2-6; D unresolved. V was pared by 2 bases and J by 0 bases, with 23 bases between. CDR3 length equals 20 residues. CDR1 and CDR2 (germline): GTSNPN, SVGIG (reference sequence). The CDR3 bases are TGTGCCTGGAGTCCCTATTCAGGAAGCATTTTACTCTCTGGGGCCAACGTCCTGACTTTC. Its translation: CAWSPYSGSILLSGANVLTF.

This CDR3 is CASRGLAENTGELFF. As DNA, the CDR3 is TGTGCCAGCAGGGGACTAGCGGAGAACACCGGGGAGCTGTTTTTT. V usage is TRBV6-6 and J usage is TRBJ2-2, with 11 bases aligning to TRBD2. Germline V gives CDR1 MNHNY, CDR2 SVGAGI (reference sequence). The V gene end was trimmed by 6 bases and the J gene end by 1 base; junction bases not matched to a gene: 1. CDR3 size: 15 residues.

This clone showed up just a few times. J is TRBJ1-5 and V is TRBV19, with 12 bases fitting TRBD1. J was trimmed by 5 bases and V by 5 bases; bases with no gene match: 7. Germline values: CDR1 LNHDA, CDR2 SQIVND (reference sequence). The CDR3 covers 16 residues. CDR3 protein: CASSSPGQGADQPQHF. As DNA, the CDR3 is TGTGCCAGTAGTTCCCCGGGACAGGGGGCGGATCAGCCCCAGCATTTT. The entire variable domain, with the rest obtained from reference TRBV19 and TRBJ1-5, is as follows: DGGITQSPKYLFRKEGQNVTLSCEQNLNHDAMYWYRQDPGQGLRLIYYSQIVNDFQKGDIAEGYSVSREKKESFPLTVTSAQKNPTAFYLCASSSPGQGADQPQHFGDGTRLSIL.

The V call is TRBV5-1, the J call TRBJ2-2, with D maybe TRBD1 (7 bases). V was clipped by 6 bases and J by 2 bases, with 11 bases between them. The CDR3 is made up of 14 amino acids. Germline CDR1 is SGHRS and CDR2 is YFSETQ. The CDR3 spells CASTQGGNTGELFF. Written as DNA, the CDR3 is TGCGCCAGCACGCAGGGGGGTAACACCGGGGAGCTGTTTTTT.

The rearrangement joins TRBV18 to TRBJ2-1; 7 nucleotides line up with TRBD2. The CDR3 is 16 residues long. Per the germline V gene, CDR1 is KGHSH and CDR2 is LQKENI. The junction had 9 bases not matched to a gene; V was cut back by 4 bases and J by 3 bases. Here the CDR3 DNA reads TGTGCCAGCTCACTGTATGGAGCGGGGAACTACAATGAGCAGTTCTTC. This sequence encodes CASSLYGAGNYNEQFF.

The gene calls are TRBV28 and TRBJ2-5, with 7 bases fitting TRBD2. Germline values: CDR1 MDHEN, CDR2 SYDVKM. The CDR3 is 15 amino acids. The V gene end was trimmed by 3 bases and the J gene end by 2 bases; junction bases not matched to a gene: 6. The DNA of the CDR3 is TGTGCCAGCAGTTTGCTGGGAGGGAAACAAGAGACCCAGTACTTC. Translating gives CASSLLGGKQETQYF.